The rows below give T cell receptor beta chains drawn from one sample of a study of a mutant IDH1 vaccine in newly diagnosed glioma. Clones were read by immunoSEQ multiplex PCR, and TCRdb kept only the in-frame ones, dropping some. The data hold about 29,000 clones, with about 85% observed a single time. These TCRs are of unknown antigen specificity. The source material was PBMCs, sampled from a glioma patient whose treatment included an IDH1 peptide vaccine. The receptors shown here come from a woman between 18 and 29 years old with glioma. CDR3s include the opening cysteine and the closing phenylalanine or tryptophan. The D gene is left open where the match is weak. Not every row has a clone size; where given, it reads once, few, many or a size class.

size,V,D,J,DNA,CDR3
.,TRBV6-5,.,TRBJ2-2,TGTGCCAGCTTAGATCAGAGTCGGAAGTCGGGGGAGCTGTTTTTT,CASLDQSRKSGELFF
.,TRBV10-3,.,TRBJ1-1,TGTGCCATCAGTGAACAGGGCTTCACTGAAGCTTTCTTT,CAISEQGFTEAFF
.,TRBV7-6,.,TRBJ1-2,TGTGCCAGCAGCTTAGCGGGGGCGGGAGGCTACACCTTC,CASSLAGAGGYTF
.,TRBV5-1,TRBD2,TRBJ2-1,TGCGCCAGCAGCCCGGGACTAGCCTTATATGAGCAGTTCTTC,CASSPGLALYEQFF
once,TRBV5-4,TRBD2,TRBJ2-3,TGTGCCAGCAGCTCCTTAGCGGGATCCACAGATACGCAGTATTTT,CASSSLAGSTDTQYF
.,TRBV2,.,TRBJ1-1,TGTGCCAGCAGTGAAGCGCAGGGTTTCACTGAAGCTTTCTTT,CASSEAQGFTEAFF
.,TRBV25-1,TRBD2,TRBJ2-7,TGTGCCAGCAGTCGTATCCTAGCGGGGGGCCACGAGCAGTACTTC,CASSRILAGGHEQYF
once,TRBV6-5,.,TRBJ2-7,TGTGCCAGCAGTTACTCAAGCGATGGAACCTACGAGCAGTACTTC,CASSYSSDGTYEQYF
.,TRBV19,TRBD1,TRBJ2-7,TGTGCCAGTAGTCCTTTAGAAGGGGGCTCGTACGAGCAGTACTTC,CASSPLEGGSYEQYF
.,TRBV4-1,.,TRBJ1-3,TGCGCCAGCAGGGGTGGGGGAAACACCATATATTTT,CASRGGGNTIYF
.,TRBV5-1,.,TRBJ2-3,TGCGCCAGCAGCCCGGCCCCCGGTGGGTCTGGCACAGATACGCAGTATTTT,CASSPAPGGSGTDTQYF
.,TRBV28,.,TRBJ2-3,TGTGCCAGCAGTTTATTCCTCAGGGGACAAACAGATACGCAGTATTTT,CASSLFLRGQTDTQYF
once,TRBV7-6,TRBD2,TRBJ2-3,TGTGCCAGCGGGAGGGCCGTGGCAGATACGCAGTATTTT,CASGRAVADTQYF
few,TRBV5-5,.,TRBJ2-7,TGTGCCAGCAGCTTAGGTGTTTTCTCCTACGAGCAGTACTTC,CASSLGVFSYEQYF
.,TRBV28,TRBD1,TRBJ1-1,TGTGCCAGCAGTTTAAGGGACAGGTTCACTGAAGCTTTCTTT,CASSLRDRFTEAFF
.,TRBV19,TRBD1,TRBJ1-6,TGTGCCAGTAGTCCGCGGGACAGGGTTTATTCACCCCTCCACTTT,CASSPRDRVYSPLHF
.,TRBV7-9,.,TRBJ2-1,TGTGCCAGCAGCTTAGAACCGTACAATGAGCAGTTCTTC,CASSLEPYNEQFF
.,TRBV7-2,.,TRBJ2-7,TGTGCCAGCAGCGCCCGTGGGGGACCTGGGGGCTACTACGAGCAGTACTTC,CASSARGGPGGYYEQYF
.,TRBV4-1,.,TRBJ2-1,TGCGCCAGCAGCCTCGACCACACTTACGACAATGAGCAGTTCTTC,CASSLDHTYDNEQFF
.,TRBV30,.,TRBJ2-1,TGTGCCTGGAGTAGGTCAGGGGGGGGCCATGAGCAGTTCTTC,CAWSRSGGGHEQFF
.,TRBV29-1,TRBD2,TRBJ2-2,TGCAGCGCCCGAAAGGGGACTAGCGGGGACGGGGAGCTGTTTTTT,CSARKGTSGDGELFF
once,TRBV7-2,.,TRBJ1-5,TGTGCCAGCAGCTTAGGGGGGGTTTTAAAAGATCAGCCCCAGCATTTT,CASSLGGVLKDQPQHF
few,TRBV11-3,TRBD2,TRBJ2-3,TGTGCCAGCAGCCTAACTGGGACTAGCGGGAGAGATAATCCGCAGTATTTT,CASSLTGTSGRDNPQYF
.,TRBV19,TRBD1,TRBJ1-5,TGTGCCAGTAGCTCCGGGACAGCAAGCAATCAGCCCCAGCATTTT,CASSSGTASNQPQHF
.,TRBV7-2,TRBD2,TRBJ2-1,TGTGCCAGCAGCTCCTCCGACGGGAGGTCATACAATGAGCAGTTCTTC,CASSSSDGRSYNEQFF
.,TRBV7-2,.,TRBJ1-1,TGTGCCAGCAGTTTCGCGGGACAGAACACTGAAGCTTTCTTT,CASSFAGQNTEAFF
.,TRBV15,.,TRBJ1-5,TGTGCCACCAGCAGTTGGACAGAGAATCAGCCCCAGCATTTT,CATSSWTENQPQHF
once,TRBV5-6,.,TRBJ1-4,TGTGCCAGCAGCGCCCAAGGTGGGCAGATTAATGAAAAACTGTTTTTT,CASSAQGGQINEKLFF
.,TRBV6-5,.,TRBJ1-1,TGTGCCAGCAGCATCAGGGGAGGCACTGAAGCTTTCTTT,CASSIRGGTEAFF
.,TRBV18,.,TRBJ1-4,TGTGCCAGCTCACCGCCACTGAGGGAAAAACTGTTTTTT,CASSPPLREKLFF
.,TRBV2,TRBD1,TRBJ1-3,TGTGCCAGCAGAGACACAGGGGCAGGGGGAAACACCATATATTTT,CASRDTGAGGNTIYF
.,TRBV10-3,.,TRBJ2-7,TGTGCCATCAGTGAAAACCCGGGTGGAGAGCAGTACTTC,CAISENPGGEQYF
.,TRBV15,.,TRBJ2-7,TGTGCCACCAGCTCCCCCCCCAAGGACGAGCAGTACTTC,CATSSPPKDEQYF
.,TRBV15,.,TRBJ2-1,TGTGCCACCAGCAGAGAACAGCTCTACAATGAGCAGTTCTTC,CATSREQLYNEQFF
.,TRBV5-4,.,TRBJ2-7,TGTGCCAGCAGCTTGGATCCCTCGGGGGCGGGAGAGCAGTACTTC,CASSLDPSGAGEQYF
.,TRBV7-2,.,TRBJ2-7,TGTGCCAGCAGCTTAGGGGGTGGGGGTTGGGAGCAGTACTTC,CASSLGGGGWEQYF
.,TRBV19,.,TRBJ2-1,TGTGCCAGCGAAGGTGGGGAGCAGTTCTTC,CASEGGEQFF
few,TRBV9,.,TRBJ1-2,TGTGCCAGCAGCGTAGACGAAAACTATGGCTACACCTTC,CASSVDENYGYTF
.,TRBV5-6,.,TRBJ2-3,TGTGCCAGCAGCTTGGTTAGGGGGGTATCAGATACGCAGTATTTT,CASSLVRGVSDTQYF
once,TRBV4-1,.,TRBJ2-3,TGCGCCAGCAGCCAACCCACGAGGGCGGGCACAGATACGCAGTATTTT,CASSQPTRAGTDTQYF
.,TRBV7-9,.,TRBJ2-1,TGTGCCAGCAGCGGGACCGCCTTCAGCTCCTACAATGAGCAGTTCTTC,CASSGTAFSSYNEQFF
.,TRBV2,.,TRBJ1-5,TGTGCCAGCAGTGAAGCGGACTACGGGCGGCATCAGCCCCAGCATTTT,CASSEADYGRHQPQHF
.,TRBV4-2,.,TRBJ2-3,TGTGCCAGCAGCCAAGATCCACGGGCAGATACGCAGTATTTT,CASSQDPRADTQYF
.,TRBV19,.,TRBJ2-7,TGTGCCAGTAGTAGTGGTGGTGGAGGGAGGATCGAGCAGTACTTC,CASSSGGGGRIEQYF
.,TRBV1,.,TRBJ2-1,TGCACCAGCAGCCAAGCGGCTAGCGGATCCACCAGCTCCTACAATGAGCAGTTCTTC,CTSSQAASGSTSSYNEQFF
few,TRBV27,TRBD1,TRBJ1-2,TGTGCCAGCAGTTTGTCAGGGACAGGATACCTCAACTATGGCTACACCTTC,CASSLSGTGYLNYGYTF